This T cell receptor beta chain derives from a study of lymphopenia after photon versus proton radiotherapy. Study outcomes and limitations: Relative stability marked proton patients; photon patients lost diversity and naive cells.

With regard to this clone: Its antigen is unknown.

Sequencing used immunoSEQ multiplex PCR; TCRdb keeps in-frame clones, though not all of them. In the table there are about 16,000 clones, 70% to 90% of which are singletons. V was trimmed by 3 bases and J by 6 bases, leaving 17 bases between them. The CDR3 spans 14 residues. The germline gives CDR1 GTSNPN, CDR2 SVGIG (reference sequence). This chain joins TRBV30 and TRBJ1-1; perhaps TRBD1 as D (5 bases). The input for sequencing was peripheral blood, taken from a patient treated with proton-based radiotherapy. This clonotype was sampled from a man in his sixties or seventies with pancreatic cancer. DNA of the CDR3: TGTGCCTGGAGACGTGTCCGGGGGGGGGCTGAAGCTTTCTTT. This codes for CAWRRVRGGAEAFF.